This TCR beta chain was obtained from a study of T cells after posttransplantation cyclophosphamide. The naive gate required viable CD3+CD4+ or CD3+CD8+ cells with CCR7+CD45RA+CD45RO-CD95-CD27+CD28+ phenotype. The related graft donor's blood sample was taken on the day of bone marrow donation. Trimming removed 6 bases from V and 1 base from J, with 12 bases in between. CDR1 LNHNV and CDR2 YYDKDF come from the germline V gene (reference sequence). This CDR3 comprises 14 residues. Broader study findings: Skin or GI-infiltrating T cells shared few TRB sequences with blood. TRB clonality was highly associated with recipient CMV seropositivity and reactivation.

On this clone itself: The antigen is unknown. Other DNA sequences in the sample encode the same CDR3.

Sequenced by immunoSEQ multiplex PCR; TCRdb stores in-frame clones only, minus some. The sample consists of fewer than 40,000 clones, 75% to 95% of them appearing once. Sequencing input: naive CD4+ T cells sorted from PBMCs. The chain employs TRBV15 and TRBJ1-1; possibly TRBD1 for D (6 bases). The sequence came from a woman aged 60-70 years in good health, CMV-negative, and a related stem cell transplant donor. CDR3 residues: CATRVDRWNTEAFF. CDR3 nucleotides: TGTGCCACCAGGGTTGACAGGTGGAACACTGAAGCTTTCTTT.